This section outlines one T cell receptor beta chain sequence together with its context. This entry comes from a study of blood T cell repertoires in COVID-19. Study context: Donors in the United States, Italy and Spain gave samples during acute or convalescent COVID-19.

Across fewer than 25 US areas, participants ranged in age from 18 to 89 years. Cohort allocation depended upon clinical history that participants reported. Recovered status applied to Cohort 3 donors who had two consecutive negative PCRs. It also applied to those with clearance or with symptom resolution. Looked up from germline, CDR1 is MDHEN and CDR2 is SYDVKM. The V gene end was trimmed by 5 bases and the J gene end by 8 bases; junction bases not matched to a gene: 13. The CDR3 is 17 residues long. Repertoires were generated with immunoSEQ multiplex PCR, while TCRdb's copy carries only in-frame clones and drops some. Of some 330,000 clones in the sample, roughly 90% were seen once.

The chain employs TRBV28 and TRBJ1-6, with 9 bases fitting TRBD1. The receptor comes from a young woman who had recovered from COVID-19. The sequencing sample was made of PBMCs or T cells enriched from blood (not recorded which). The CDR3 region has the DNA TGTGCCAGCAGTCCCTCGTTGGGGACAGGGCAAGATTCACCCCTCCACTTT. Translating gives CASSPSLGTGQDSPLHF.